The 29 T cell receptor beta chains given below trace back to one sample, sequenced in a study of cytomegalovirus exposure and HLA in healthy donors. In the PCR, 60 Vbeta and 13 Jbeta primers were used. TCRdb's table, derived via immunoSEQ multiplex PCR, lists solely in-frame clones and lacks some. The top ten clones hold 0.2% to 0.3% of a sample with more than 150,000 clones, over 75% of them seen once. Sequencing was done on a sample of PBMCs. The receptor set was obtained from a girl under three years old in good health and CMV-seronegative.

J is TRBJ1-4 and V is TRBV19; 10 positions match TRBD1. This CDR3 has 15 residues. Trimming at V came to 3 bases and at J to 8 bases, leaving 6 bases not matched to a gene. Germline CDR1 and CDR2: LNHDA and SQIVND (reference sequence). CDR3 DNA sequence: TGTGCCAGTAGTATGAGGCGGACAGGGGGGGAAAAACTGTTTTTT. Protein sequence: CASSMRRTGGEKLFF.

This clone was seen a single time. This chain's CDR3 is CASTGGGVMNEQYF. The CDR3 DNA follows: TGCGCCAGCACCGGGGGGGGCGTTATGAACGAGCAGTACTTC. The J gene is TRBJ2-7, the V gene TRBV5-1; 8 nucleotides align to TRBD2. CDR1 is SGHRS and CDR2 is YFSETQ in the germline V gene. With 6 bases clipped from V and 5 bases from J, the junction kept 10 bases outside the gene matches. The CDR3 totals 14 residues.

This clone was recorded once. V gene TRBV27 combines with J gene TRBJ2-5, with D possibly TRBD1 on 5 matching bases. V lost 5 bases, J lost 1 base, and 14 bases lay in between. The V gene's germline CDR1 is MNHEY and CDR2 SMNVEV (reference sequence). CDR3 size: 15 residues. CDR3 nucleotide sequence: TGTGCCAGCAGTCCGCTGACAGTCTCCCAAGAGACCCAGTACTTC. Amino acids: CASSPLTVSQETQYF.

The DNA of the CDR3 is TGTGCCAGCAGCTTCCGGACAGGGCTTAATTCACCCCTCCACTTT. Its translation: CASSFRTGLNSPLHF. The chain employs TRBV11-3 and TRBJ1-6, with 8 bases matching TRBD1. After removal of 3 bases from V and 6 bases from J, the junction contained 4 bases not matched to a gene. Germline V gene data show CDR1 as SGHNT and CDR2 as YENEEA. The CDR3 spans 15 residues.

This clone came up once. The chain is built from TRBV10-3 and TRBJ1-1; 12 nucleotides agree with TRBD1. The CDR3 sequence is 17 residues long. Germline values: CDR1 ENHRY, CDR2 SYGVKD. The junction had 8 bases not matched to a gene; V was cut back by 1 base and J by 5 bases. The CDR3 loop reads CAISEFRDRGRWTEAFF. The CDR3 region has the DNA TGTGCCATCAGTGAGTTCCGGGACAGGGGGCGTTGGACTGAAGCTTTCTTT.

On this clone itself: At one of its ends the junction is not consistent with the germline gene, which may arise from a read error. The chain has TRBV20-1 and TRBJ2-7, with a possible D match to TRBD1 (6 bases). This CDR3 has 11 amino acids. Germline assignment: CDR1 DFQATT and CDR2 SNEGSKA (reference sequence). The CDR3: CSAQKGTGTFF. CDR3 sequence (DNA): TGCAGTGCCCAAAAGGGGACGGGGACATTCTTC.

The gene calls are TRBV30 and TRBJ1-1; 8 nucleotides align to TRBD1. Germline values: CDR1 GTSNPN, CDR2 SVGIG (reference sequence). V was pared by 4 bases and J by 5 bases, with 12 bases of the junction left unmatched. CDR3 size: 15 residues. The CDR3 region is CAWTFPDRASTEAFF. The CDR3, as DNA: TGTGCCTGGACCTTCCCGGACAGGGCGTCGACTGAAGCTTTCTTT.

The CDR3 here is CASSFDLGLPPAGELFF. CDR3 nucleotides: TGTGCCAGCAGCTTCGATTTGGGACTACCCCCCGCCGGGGAGCTGTTTTTT. The chain combines TRBV7-3 with TRBJ2-2, with 7 bases aligning to TRBD2. This CDR3 is 17 amino acids long. CDR1 and CDR2 (germline): SGHTA, FQGTGA. Trimming removed 3 bases from V and 6 bases from J; junction bases left unmatched: 13. Based on the CDR3 plus reference TRBV7-3 and TRBJ2-2, the full variable domain is GAGVSQTPSNKVTEKGKYVELRCDPISGHTALYWYRQSLGQGPEFLIYFQGTGAADDSGLPNDRFFAVRPEGSVSTLKIQRTERGDSAVYLCASSFDLGLPPAGELFFGEGSRLTVL.

The chain carries TRBV7-9 and TRBJ2-7; maybe TRBD1 (6 bases). Germline V lookup: CDR1 SEHNR, CDR2 FQNEAQ (reference sequence). Trimming stripped 0 bases from V and 5 bases from J, with 11 bases between. This CDR3 has 14 residues. The CDR3 bases are TGTGCCAGCAGCTTAGCAGCAGGGGCTAACGAGCAGTACTTC. This sequence encodes CASSLAAGANEQYF.

This clone appeared a few times. The V gene is TRBV30, the J gene TRBJ2-7, with TRBD1 matching 7 bases. The CDR3 runs 13 residues. J gave up 2 bases and V 4 bases, and 5 bases lay outside the gene matches. Germline assignment: CDR1 GTSNPN and CDR2 SVGIG (reference sequence). CDR3 in DNA: TGTGCCTGGACCGCAGGGGGACCCTACGAGCAGTACTTC. Amino acids: CAWTAGGPYEQYF.

This rearrangement joins TRBV6-1 to TRBJ1-1; D not certain. The germline V gene has CDR1 MNHNS and CDR2 SASEGT. CDR3 size: 14 residues. Trimming stripped 0 bases from V and 1 base from J, with 6 bases between. The CDR3 loop reads CASSEANRNTEAFF. The CDR3 DNA follows: TGTGCCAGCAGTGAAGCGAACAGGAACACTGAAGCTTTCTTT.

The V call is TRBV18, the J call TRBJ1-4; D might be TRBD1 (5 bases). The length of the CDR3 is 16 residues. V lost 2 bases to trimming and J lost 0 bases, with 10 bases between them. Germline CDR1 reads KGHSH; CDR2 reads LQKENI. CDR3 protein: CASSPWGLATNEKLFF. The CDR3 nucleotides read TGTGCCAGCTCACCATGGGGCCTTGCAACTAATGAAAAACTGTTTTTT.

This clone was found once. This chain's CDR3 is CASSVQLAGGRFF. DNA for the CDR3: TGTGCCAGCAGCGTACAACTAGCGGGAGGTCGGTTCTTC. The chain joins TRBV9 to TRBJ2-1; 12 nucleotides agree with TRBD2. The CDR3 totals 13 residues. With 1 base clipped from V and 15 bases from J, the junction kept 5 bases outside the gene matches. CDR1 is SGDLS, CDR2 YYNGEE, per germline.

The chain couples TRBV25-1 to TRBJ2-3; 9 bases fit TRBD2. CDR1 is MGHDK, CDR2 SYGVNS, per germline. The trim removed 5 bases at V and 4 bases at J, leaving 7 bases unmatched. The CDR3 has 15 residues. In DNA form, the CDR3 reads TGTGCCAGCAGTTCGGCGGGAGGGGGCCCAGATACGCAGTATTTT. This encodes CASSSAGGGPDTQYF. Full variable domain (outside the CDR3, taken from reference TRBV25-1 and TRBJ2-3): EADIYQTPRYLVIGTGKKITLECSQTMGHDKMYWYQQDPGMELHLIHYSYGVNSTEKGDLSSESTVSRIRTEHFPLTLESARPSHTSQYLCASSSAGGGPDTQYFGPGTRLTVL.

The chain recombines TRBV5-1 with TRBJ2-5, with 8 positions matching TRBD1. The J call may be faulty, since TRBJ2-7 better matches the DNA end. The CDR3 totals 13 residues. Germline assignment: CDR1 SGHRS and CDR2 YFSETQ. The CDR3 region has the DNA TGCGCCAGCAGCCCGGACAGGGTCCACGAGCAGTACTTC. Amino acids: CASSPDRVHEQYF.

The chain joins TRBV10-3 to TRBJ1-4, with D perhaps matching TRBD1 (6 bases). Germline V gene sequence: CDR1 ENHRY, CDR2 SYGVKD. CDR3 size: 14 residues. V shed 3 bases and J shed 5 bases, with 10 bases lying between them. The CDR3 loop is CAISDRQGNEKLFF. Written as DNA, the CDR3 is TGTGCCATCAGTGATCGGCAGGGGAATGAAAAACTGTTTTTT.

V is TRBV10-1 and J is TRBJ1-6, with no clear D. CDR1 and CDR2 (germline): WNHNN, SYGVQD (reference sequence). Trimming left V 6 bases short and J 8 bases short, with 11 bases between. The CDR3 is 13 amino acids. This chain's CDR3 is CASSETVYSPLHF. DNA for the CDR3: TGCGCCAGCAGCGAAACAGTTTATTCACCCCTCCACTTT.

The gene calls are TRBV5-6 and TRBJ2-1, with no clear D. This CDR3 has 11 residues. The germline CDR1 and CDR2 sequences are SGHDT and YYEEEE. V dropped 6 bases and J dropped 5 bases, with 6 bases sitting between them. CDR3 region: CASNYHNEQFF. The CDR3 DNA sequence: TGTGCCAGCAACTATCACAATGAGCAGTTCTTC.

The chain has TRBV4-2 and TRBJ1-1; 10 bases map to TRBD1. The V gene's germline CDR1 is LGHNA and CDR2 YNFKEQ. V shed 0 bases and J 13 bases; nucleotides not matched to a gene: 14. The CDR3 runs to 16 residues. The DNA for the CDR3 is TGTGCCAGCAGCCAAGAAGGGTCGGGACAGGGGAGGATTGGTTTCTTT. Translation: CASSQEGSGQGRIGFF.

CDR3 protein: CASSYSSVRDNEQFF. CDR3 nucleotide sequence: TGTGCCAGCAGTTACTCGTCCGTCCGCGACAATGAGCAGTTCTTC. This chain uses TRBV6-5 with TRBJ2-1, with no clear D. Trimming took 0 bases from V and 5 from J, leaving 11 bases between them. This CDR3 region has 15 residues. Looked up from germline, CDR1 is MNHEY and CDR2 is SVGAGI.

This sequence joins TRBV25-1 and TRBJ1-3; 9 nucleotides align to TRBD1. The junction had 6 bases not matched to a gene; V was cut back by 5 bases and J by 1 base. Germline V gives CDR1 MGHDK, CDR2 SYGVNS. The CDR3 sequence is 16 residues long. CDR3 nucleotides: TGTGCCAGCAGTAGTCCGGGACAGGGTTCTGGAAACACCATATATTTT. Protein sequence: CASSSPGQGSGNTIYF.

The CDR3, as DNA: TGTGCCAGCAGCTTGGCCGGGACAGATAACTATGGCTACACCTTC. Residues: CASSLAGTDNYGYTF. The chain combines TRBV5-5 with TRBJ1-2; TRBD1 matches at 7 bases. The ends lost 0 bases at V and 1 base at J; junction bases unmatched: 3. CDR1 and CDR2 (germline): SGHKS, YYEKEE (reference sequence). The CDR3 covers 15 residues.

This chain links TRBV2 with TRBJ2-3; 10 bases align to TRBD2. J was trimmed by 6 bases and V by 7 bases; bases with no gene match: 13. The germline CDR1 and CDR2 sequences are SNHLY and FYNNEI. The CDR3 consists of 16 residues. This CDR3 reads CASTREASGGGDTQYF. DNA for the CDR3: TGTGCCAGCACCAGAGAGGCTAGCGGGGGTGGGGATACGCAGTATTTT.

The chain carries TRBV4-1 and TRBJ2-5; D is perhaps TRBD2 (6 bases). Germline V lookup: CDR1 MGHRA, CDR2 YSYEKL. CDR3 length equals 13 residues. Trimming removed 8 bases from V and 2 bases from J, with 12 bases in between. In DNA, the CDR3 is TGCGCCAGCCGGGACTTCTTTCAAGAGACCCAGTACTTC. Translating gives CASRDFFQETQYF.

V gene TRBV30 combines with J gene TRBJ1-2; 12 positions match TRBD1. The CDR3 has 14 amino acids. Germline V gene sequence: CDR1 GTSNPN, CDR2 SVGIG (reference sequence). V dropped 2 bases and J dropped 5; count of bases not matched to a gene: 3. The CDR3 DNA sequence: TGTGCCTGGAGTCCGGGACAGGGGGCTTATGGCTACACCTTC. It is translated as CAWSPGQGAYGYTF.

The V gene is TRBV2, the J gene TRBJ1-4; D gene ambiguous. Trimming removed 6 bases at V and 4 bases at J, with 6 bases between. The CDR3 length is 12 residues. Looked up from germline, CDR1 is SNHLY and CDR2 is FYNNEI. The CDR3 is CASSRSNEKLFF. The CDR3, as DNA: TGTGCCAGCAGCCGCAGTAATGAAAAACTGTTTTTT.

The V and J genes are TRBV5-6 and TRBJ2-5, with D possibly being TRBD1 (5 bases). Trimming removed 0 bases at V and 1 base at J, with 7 bases between. Germline assignment: CDR1 SGHDT and CDR2 YYEEEE. CDR3 length: 14 residues. The CDR3 loop is CASSLGQPQETQYF. CDR3 nucleotide sequence: TGTGCCAGCAGCTTGGGACAGCCCCAAGAGACCCAGTACTTC.

V usage is TRBV19 and J usage is TRBJ1-5; no definite D call. Trimming removed 5 bases at V and 2 bases at J, with 10 bases between. CDR1 is LNHDA and CDR2 is SQIVND in the germline V gene (reference sequence). This CDR3 spans 14 amino acids. The CDR3 DNA is TGTGCCAGTAGTCAAGCTGTCGGCAATCAGCCCCAGCATTTT. As protein: CASSQAVGNQPQHF.

The V and J genes are TRBV28 and TRBJ1-1; the D is unclear. Deletions cut 8 bases from V and 1 base from J, with 17 bases between. Germline V CDR1 and CDR2: MDHEN, SYDVKM. This CDR3 comprises 15 residues. For the CDR3, the DNA is TGTGCCAGCGTCATGAGGGTAGGGAGGAACACTGAAGCTTTCTTT. Translated, it gives CASVMRVGRNTEAFF.